The 16 T cell receptor beta chains below come from one sample, sequenced in a study of T cell responses to AZD1222 COVID-19 vaccine. TCRdb keeps only in-frame clones here, not all; method: immunoSEQ multiplex PCR. The sample holds 100,000 to 150,000 clones, roughly 90% seen once. This material consisted of peripheral blood, taken on day 0 of AZD1222 vaccination. The receptors were sampled from an adult in good health.

This chain connects TRBV3-1 (or the pseudogene TRBV3-2) to TRBJ2-5, with D uncertain. Germline V gene sequence: CDR1 LGHDT, CDR2 YNNKEL (reference sequence). The V end was cut by 0 bases, the J end by 5 bases, with 7 bases between. The CDR3 length is 13 residues. CDR3 sequence: CASSQEQWETQYF. The DNA of the CDR3 is TGTGCCAGCAGCCAAGAGCAGTGGGAGACCCAGTACTTC.

This clone was seen a few times. J is TRBJ2-1 and V is TRBV24-1, with no clear D. V was pared by 0 bases and J by 1 base, with 6 bases between. CDR3 size: 15 residues. Germline V gene sequence: CDR1 KGHDR, CDR2 SFDVKD. The CDR3 DNA follows: TGTGCCACCAGTGATTTGCTCGGGTCCTACAATGAGCAGTTCTTC. Residues: CATSDLLGSYNEQFF.

V is TRBV12-3 or TRBV12-4 and J is TRBJ1-1, with D possibly matching TRBD1 (5 bases). The CDR3 extends over 11 amino acids. Between the trimmed V and J ends, which lost 11 bases and 5 bases, there was a span of 12 bases. This CDR3 is CAARGGTEAFF. The CDR3, as DNA: TGTGCCGCTAGGGGAGGGACTGAAGCTTTCTTT.

J is TRBJ2-7 and V is TRBV11-1; 9 bases fit TRBD1. Germline-derived CDR1 and CDR2 are SGHAT and FQDESV (reference sequence). The CDR3 loop spans 15 amino acids. V was clipped by 6 bases and J by 7 bases; unmatched bases: 13. CDR3 in amino acids: CASSFQQGASSEQYF. Here the CDR3 DNA reads TGTGCCAGCAGTTTCCAACAGGGGGCCTCGAGTGAGCAGTACTTC.

This clone has a single count. The chain links TRBV4-1 to TRBJ1-3; 9 bases agree with TRBD1. Unmatched junction bases numbered 8, after V lost 4 bases and J lost 7 bases. Germline-derived CDR1 and CDR2 are MGHRA and YSYEKL. This CDR3 contains 15 residues. The CDR3 loop is CASSLSLGQGNTIYF. The CDR3 DNA reads as TGCGCCAGCAGCCTGTCCTTAGGACAGGGGAACACCATATATTTT.

The chain links TRBV3-1 (or the pseudogene TRBV3-2) to TRBJ2-5, with 7 bases fitting TRBD1. Unmatched junction bases numbered 2, after V lost 4 bases and J lost 3 bases. There are 13 residues in the CDR3. Germline CDR1 and CDR2: LGHDT and YNNKEL (reference sequence). For the CDR3, the DNA is TGTGCCAGCAGCCTCGGGACAGAAGAGACCCAGTACTTC. Its protein product is CASSLGTEETQYF.

The chain joins TRBV24-1 to TRBJ1-2; TRBD1 aligns across 8 bases. J was trimmed by 5 bases and V by 8 bases; bases with no gene match: 9. This CDR3 is 14 amino acids long. Germline V gene lookup returns CDR1 KGHDR and CDR2 SFDVKD. CDR3 residues: CATTDRGSFYGYTF. For the CDR3, the DNA is TGTGCCACCACAGACAGGGGATCTTTTTATGGCTACACCTTC.

V and J are TRBV5-1 and TRBJ2-2; 9 nucleotides match TRBD1. After removal of 0 bases from V and 6 bases from J, the junction contained 3 bases not matched to a gene. The germline CDR1 and CDR2 sequences are SGHRS and YFSETQ. The CDR3 is 15 residues long. CDR3 loop: CASSLVQGAAGELFF. The CDR3 nucleotides are TGCGCCAGCAGCTTGGTACAGGGGGCTGCCGGGGAGCTGTTTTTT.

This rearrangement joins TRBV5-4 to TRBJ2-5; a weak D match, TRBD1 (6 bases). The CDR3 is 13 amino acids. Trimming left V 3 bases short and J 5 bases short, with 11 bases between. CDR1 and CDR2 (germline): SGHNT, YYREEE (reference sequence). CDR3 in amino acids: CASSSGVRETQYF. CDR3 coding DNA: TGTGCCAGCAGCTCAGGGGTGAGGGAGACCCAGTACTTC.

V is TRBV10-3 and J is TRBJ2-1; 8 positions match TRBD2. CDR3 size: 16 residues. Germline loops: CDR1 ENHRY, CDR2 SYGVKD. V was clipped by 5 bases and J by 8 bases; unmatched bases: 14. The CDR3 spells CAISPRAGEGQYEQFF. The CDR3 DNA is TGTGCCATCAGTCCCAGAGCGGGAGAGGGCCAGTATGAGCAGTTCTTC.

The chain employs TRBV6-5 and TRBJ2-5; 7 nucleotides agree with TRBD1. After removal of 4 bases from V and 4 bases from J, the junction contained 9 bases not matched to a gene. CDR3 length: 15 amino acids. Germline CDR1 is MNHEY and CDR2 is SVGAGI. CDR3 sequence reads: CASSWGSTGAETQYF. The CDR3 DNA is TGTGCCAGCAGTTGGGGCAGTACAGGGGCAGAGACCCAGTACTTC.

The chain uses TRBV6-2 or TRBV6-3 and TRBJ1-1; 10 bases match TRBD1. With 6 bases clipped from V and 0 bases from J, the junction kept 10 bases outside the gene matches. The CDR3 is 17 residues long. The germline CDR1 and CDR2 sequences are MNHEY and SVGEGT. The CDR3, as DNA: TGTGCCAGCAGCCCTTCTAGGACAGGGGGGATGAACACTGAAGCTTTCTTT. This sequence encodes CASSPSRTGGMNTEAFF.

The chain combines TRBV10-3 with TRBJ2-5; D remains unclear. CDR1 and CDR2 (germline): ENHRY, SYGVKD. This CDR3 is built from 11 residues. The V end lost 3 bases, the J end lost 3 bases, and 2 bases lay between the germline ends. The CDR3 region has the DNA TGTGCCATCAGTGACAAAGAGACCCAGTACTTC. It translates to CAISDKETQYF.

This chain joins TRBV3-1 (or the pseudogene TRBV3-2) and TRBJ2-7; weak D call: TRBD2 (5 bases). The germline V gene encodes CDR1 LGHDT and CDR2 YNNKEL (reference sequence). The V end was cut by 3 bases, the J end by 2 bases, with 8 bases between. CDR3 length: 13 amino acids. Written as DNA, the CDR3 is TGTGCCAGCAGCCAGGTCGGGGCCTACGAGCAGTACTTC. Translation gives CASSQVGAYEQYF.

The V and J genes are TRBV7-8 and TRBJ1-4, with 8 bases aligning to TRBD1. The V segment lost 5 bases and the J segment 4 bases; nucleotides outside the gene matches: 3. The CDR3 is 14 residues long. Germline CDR1 is SGHVS and CDR2 is FQNEAQ. CDR3 nucleotide sequence: TGTGCCAGCAGCCCGGACAGGGTTAATGAAAAACTGTTTTTT. It encodes CASSPDRVNEKLFF.

The V gene is TRBV3-1 (or the pseudogene TRBV3-2), the J gene TRBJ2-3; D possibly corresponds to TRBD2 (5 bases). The germline V gene encodes CDR1 LGHDT and CDR2 YNNKEL (reference sequence). The ends were cut back, 0 bases at V and 6 bases at J, with 13 bases in the middle. The length of the CDR3 is 15 residues. The CDR3 coding sequence is TGTGCCAGCAGCCAAGATCCGGGAAAATGGGATACGCAGTATTTT. Protein sequence: CASSQDPGKWDTQYF.